This T cell receptor (beta chain) emerged from a study of blood T cell repertoires in COVID-19. Germline values: CDR1 SGHTA, CDR2 FQGNSA. V lost 3 bases, J lost 4 bases, and 6 bases stayed unmatched. The CDR3 has 14 residues. Profiled with immunoSEQ multiplex PCR; TCRdb holds only in-frame clones, not every one. Here the sample spans about 100,000 clones, roughly 72% being singletons. The genes are TRBV7-2 and TRBJ2-7, with 7 bases identical to TRBD2. The clonotype comes from a man older than 75 with acute or convalescent COVID-19. The sequencing sample was made of peripheral blood. CDR3: CASSFEAGPYEQYF. The CDR3 DNA reads as TGTGCCAGCAGCTTCGAAGCGGGGCCGTACGAGCAGTACTTC.